This T cell receptor (beta chain) was observed in a study of radiation and T cells in renal cell carcinoma. Study background: Nephrectomy followed 15 Gy stereotactic body radiation by 4 weeks.

At least ten counts were recorded for this clone. Its matching antigen is unknown. Method: immunoSEQ multiplex PCR; TCRdb's copy keeps in-frame clones and lacks some. Here the sample spans roughly 120,000 clones, roughly four fifths being singletons. This CDR3 is built from 15 residues. V shed 0 bases and J 3 bases; nucleotides not matched to a gene: 1. Germline V gives CDR1 SEHNR, CDR2 FQNEAQ (reference sequence). Study observations and caveats: Without pretreatment biopsies, baseline tumor clonotype presence was undetermined.

Stated time point: blood 2 weeks post-SBRT. The treatment is: 15 Gy SBRT to primary tumor, nephrectomy 4 weeks later. This renal cell carcinoma was of the clear cell type. This TCR was sampled from a woman aged 60-75 years with renal cell carcinoma. The sequencing here drew on blood, taken from a patient whose treatment included radiotherapy and nephrectomy. The V call is TRBV7-9, the J call TRBJ2-2, with TRBD1 identical over 7 bases. CDR3 protein: CASSLAGGDTGELFF. DNA of the CDR3: TGTGCCAGCAGCTTAGCAGGGGGCGACACCGGGGAGCTGTTTTTT.